A single sample is the source of the 3 T cell receptor beta chains below, sequenced in a study of CD4 and CD8 cells across lung adenocarcinoma regions. TCRdb recomputed calls from the PCR reads with MiXCR, one row per CDR3 protein. The data show some 4,000 distinct CDR3 sequences, 64% seen once. Specimen: CD4+ T cells from the margin of a lung tumor. The receptors were sampled from a male donor with lung adenocarcinoma. The CD4 and CD8 labels of this study may be unreliable.

The chain has TRBV6-1 and TRBJ2-2; perhaps TRBD1 as D (5 bases). V was trimmed by 5 bases and J by 7 bases, leaving 14 bases between them. The CDR3 is 14 residues long. Looked up from germline, CDR1 is MNHNS and CDR2 is SASEGT. CDR3 in DNA: TGTGCCAGCAGTCAGTTGCAGGGCAACGGGGAGCTGTTTTTT. Protein: CASSQLQGNGELFF.

This clonotype is a singleton in its sample. J is TRBJ2-5 and V is TRBV6-1; tentatively, D is TRBD2 (6 bases). Germline V lookup: CDR1 MNHNS, CDR2 SASEGT. The CDR3 is made up of 10 amino acids. V shed 4 bases and J shed 11 bases, with 8 bases lying between them. CDR3 region: CASSGEEQYF. The CDR3 coding sequence is TGTGCCAGCAGTGGGGAGGAGCAGTACTTC.

The chain has TRBV30 and TRBJ1-5; no firm D call. CDR3 length: 14 amino acids. Trimming pared 1 base from V and 5 bases from J, leaving 12 bases between. CDR1 and CDR2 (germline): GTSNPN, SVGIG (reference sequence). The CDR3 is CAWSENRGYQPQHF. The CDR3 nucleotides read TGTGCCTGGAGTGAGAACCGAGGATATCAGCCCCAGCATTTT.